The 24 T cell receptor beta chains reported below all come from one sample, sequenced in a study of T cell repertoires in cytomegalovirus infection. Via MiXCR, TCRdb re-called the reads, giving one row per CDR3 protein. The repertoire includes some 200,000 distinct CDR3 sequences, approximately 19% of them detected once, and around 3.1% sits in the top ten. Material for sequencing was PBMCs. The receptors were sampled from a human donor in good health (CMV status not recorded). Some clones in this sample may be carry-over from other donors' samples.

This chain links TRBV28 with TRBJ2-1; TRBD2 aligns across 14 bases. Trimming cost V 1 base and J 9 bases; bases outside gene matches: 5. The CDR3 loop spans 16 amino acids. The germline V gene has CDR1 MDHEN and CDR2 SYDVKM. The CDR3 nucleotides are TGTGCCAGCAGTTTATCGGGACTAGCGGGAGCGGGTGAGCAGTTCTTC. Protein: CASSLSGLAGAGEQFF.

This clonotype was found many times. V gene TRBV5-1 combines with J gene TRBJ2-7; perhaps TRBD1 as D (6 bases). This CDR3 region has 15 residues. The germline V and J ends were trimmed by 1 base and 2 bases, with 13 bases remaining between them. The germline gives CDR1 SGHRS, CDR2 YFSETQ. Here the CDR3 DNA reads TGCGCCAGCAGCTTGACGCAGGGGCCCACCTACGAGCAGTACTTC. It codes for CASSLTQGPTYEQYF.

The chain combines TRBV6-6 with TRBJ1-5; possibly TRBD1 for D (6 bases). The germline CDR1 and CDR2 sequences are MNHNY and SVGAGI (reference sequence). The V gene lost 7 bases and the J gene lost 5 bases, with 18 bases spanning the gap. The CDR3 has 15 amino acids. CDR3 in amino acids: CASTDYEGGHQPQHF. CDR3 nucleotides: TGTGCCAGCACCGACTATGAGGGGGGCCATCAGCCCCAGCATTTT.

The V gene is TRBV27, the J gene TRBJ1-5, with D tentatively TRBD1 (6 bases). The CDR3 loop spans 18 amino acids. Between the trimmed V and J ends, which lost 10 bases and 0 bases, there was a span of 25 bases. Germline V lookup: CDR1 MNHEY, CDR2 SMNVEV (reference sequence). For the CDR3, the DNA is TGTGCCACTCTGGAGGGGGGGGGGCGCGGATATAGCAATCAGCCCCAGCATTTT. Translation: CATLEGGGRGYSNQPQHF.

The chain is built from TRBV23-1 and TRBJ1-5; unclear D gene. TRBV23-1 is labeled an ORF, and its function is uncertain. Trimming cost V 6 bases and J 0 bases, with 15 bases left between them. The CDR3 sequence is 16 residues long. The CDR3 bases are TGCGCCAGCAGAATGTGGAAAAACTATAGCAATCAGCCCCAGCATTTT. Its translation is CASRMWKNYSNQPQHF.

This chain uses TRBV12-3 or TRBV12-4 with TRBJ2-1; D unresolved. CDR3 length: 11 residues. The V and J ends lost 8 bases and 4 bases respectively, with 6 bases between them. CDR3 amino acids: CASQPYNEQFF. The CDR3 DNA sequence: TGTGCCAGCCAACCTTACAATGAGCAGTTCTTC.

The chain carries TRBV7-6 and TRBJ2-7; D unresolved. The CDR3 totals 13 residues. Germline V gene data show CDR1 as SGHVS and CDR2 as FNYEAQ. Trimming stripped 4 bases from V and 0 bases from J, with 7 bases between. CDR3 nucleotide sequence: TGTGCCAGCAGCTCTCTGACCTCCTACGAGCAGTACTTC. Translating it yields CASSSLTSYEQYF.

The CDR3 reads CASSPSRLPNTEAFF. The CDR3 DNA reads TGTGCCAGCTCACCAAGTCGTCTACCGAACACTGAAGCTTTCTTT. The chain links TRBV18 to TRBJ1-1; D unresolved. V was clipped by 2 bases and J by 1 base, with 11 bases between them. The CDR3 is made up of 15 amino acids. Germline V CDR1 and CDR2: KGHSH, LQKENI.

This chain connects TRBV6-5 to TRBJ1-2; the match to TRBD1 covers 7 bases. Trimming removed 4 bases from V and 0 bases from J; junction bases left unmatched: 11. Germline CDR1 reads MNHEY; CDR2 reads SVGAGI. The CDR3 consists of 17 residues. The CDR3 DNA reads TGTGCCAGCAGTTCGGATTCTCCCACAGGGGCTAACTATGGCTACACCTTC. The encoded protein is CASSSDSPTGANYGYTF.

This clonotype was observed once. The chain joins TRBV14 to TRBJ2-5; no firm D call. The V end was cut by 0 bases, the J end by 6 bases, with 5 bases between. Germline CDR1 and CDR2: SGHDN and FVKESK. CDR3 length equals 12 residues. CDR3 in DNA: TGTGCCAGCAGCCAAGATTGGAAGACCCAGTACTTC. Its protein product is CASSQDWKTQYF.

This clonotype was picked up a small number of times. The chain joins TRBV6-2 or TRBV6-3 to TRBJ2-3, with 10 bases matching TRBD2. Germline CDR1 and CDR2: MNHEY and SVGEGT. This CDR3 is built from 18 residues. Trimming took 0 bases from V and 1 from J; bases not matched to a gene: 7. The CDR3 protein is CASSYSRGGLAGTDTQYF. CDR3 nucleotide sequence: TGTGCCAGCAGTTACTCGAGGGGCGGACTAGCGGGCACAGATACGCAGTATTTT.

CDR3 nucleotide sequence: TGTGCCAGCAGCCTTCGCCGGGACAGGGGCAACGAGCAGTACTTC. Translated: CASSLRRDRGNEQYF. The gene calls are TRBV3-1 and TRBJ2-7; 10 nucleotides agree with TRBD1. This CDR3 region has 15 residues. Germline V gene data show CDR1 as LGHDT and CDR2 as YNNKEL (reference sequence). The V segment lost 4 bases and the J segment 5 bases; nucleotides outside the gene matches: 8.

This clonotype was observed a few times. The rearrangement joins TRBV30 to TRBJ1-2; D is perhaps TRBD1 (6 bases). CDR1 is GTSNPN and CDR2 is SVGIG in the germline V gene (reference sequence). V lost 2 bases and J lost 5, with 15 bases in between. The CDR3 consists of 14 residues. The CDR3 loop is CAWSPGGGAYGYTF. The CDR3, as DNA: TGTGCCTGGAGTCCCGGGGGCGGCGCTTATGGCTACACCTTC.

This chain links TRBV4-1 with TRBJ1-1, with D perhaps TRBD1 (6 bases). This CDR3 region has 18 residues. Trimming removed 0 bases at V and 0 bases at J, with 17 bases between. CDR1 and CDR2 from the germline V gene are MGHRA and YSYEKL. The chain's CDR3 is CASSQDRAGAGMNTEAFF. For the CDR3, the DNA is TGCGCCAGCAGCCAAGATAGGGCAGGGGCGGGAATGAACACTGAAGCTTTCTTT.

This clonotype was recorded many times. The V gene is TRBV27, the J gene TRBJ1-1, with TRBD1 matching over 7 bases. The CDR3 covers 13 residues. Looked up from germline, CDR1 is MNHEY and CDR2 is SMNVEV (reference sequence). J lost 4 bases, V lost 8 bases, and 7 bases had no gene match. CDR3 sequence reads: CASSQGRVTEAFF. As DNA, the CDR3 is TGTGCCAGCTCACAGGGGCGCGTCACTGAAGCTTTCTTT.

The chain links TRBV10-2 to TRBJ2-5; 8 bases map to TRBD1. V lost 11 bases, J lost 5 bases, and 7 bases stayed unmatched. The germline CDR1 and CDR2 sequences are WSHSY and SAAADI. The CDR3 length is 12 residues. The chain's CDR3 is CASGDRHETQYF. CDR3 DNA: TGCGCCTCCGGGGACAGGCACGAGACCCAGTACTTC.

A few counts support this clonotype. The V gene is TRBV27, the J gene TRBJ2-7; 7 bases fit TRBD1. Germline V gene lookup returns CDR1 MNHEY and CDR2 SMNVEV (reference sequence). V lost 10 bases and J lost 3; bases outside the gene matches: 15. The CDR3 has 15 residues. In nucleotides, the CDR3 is TGTGCCATCTTACTTTCGGACAGGCCGTTCTACGAGCAGTACTTC. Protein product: CAILLSDRPFYEQYF.

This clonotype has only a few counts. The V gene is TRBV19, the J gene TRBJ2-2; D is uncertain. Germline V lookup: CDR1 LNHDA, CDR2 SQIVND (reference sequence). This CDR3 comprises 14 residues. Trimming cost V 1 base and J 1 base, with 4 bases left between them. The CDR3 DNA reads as TGTGCCAGTAGTATAGGAATGAACACCGGGGAGCTGTTTTTT. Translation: CASSIGMNTGELFF.

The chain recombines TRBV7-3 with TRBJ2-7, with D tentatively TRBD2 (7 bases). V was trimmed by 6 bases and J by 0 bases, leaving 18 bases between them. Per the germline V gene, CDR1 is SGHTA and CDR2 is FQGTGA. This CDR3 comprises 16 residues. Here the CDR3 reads CASSTEGGSDSYEQYF. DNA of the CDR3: TGTGCCAGCAGTACTGAGGGGGGGTCCGACTCCTACGAGCAGTACTTC. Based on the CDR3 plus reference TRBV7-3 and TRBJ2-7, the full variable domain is GAGVSQTPSNKVTEKGKYVELRCDPISGHTALYWYRQSLGQGPEFLIYFQGTGAADDSGLPNDRFFAVRPEGSVSTLKIQRTERGDSAVYLCASSTEGGSDSYEQYFGPGTRLTVT.

CDR3 DNA: TGTGCCAGCAGTTCTAGCGGGAGGTTTAATGAGCAGTTCTTC. This encodes CASSSSGRFNEQFF. This sequence joins TRBV6-6 and TRBJ2-1, with 11 nucleotides matching TRBD2. This CDR3 contains 14 residues. CDR1 MNHNY and CDR2 SVGAGI come from the germline V gene (reference sequence). With V trimmed by 4 bases and J by 7 bases, 3 bases remained unmatched.

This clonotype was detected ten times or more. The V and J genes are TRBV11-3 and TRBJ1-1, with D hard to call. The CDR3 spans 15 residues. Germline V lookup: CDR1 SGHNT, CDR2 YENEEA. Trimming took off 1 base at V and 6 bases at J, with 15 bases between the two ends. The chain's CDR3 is CASSLGARVSPEAFF. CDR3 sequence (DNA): TGTGCCAGCAGCTTAGGGGCGAGGGTATCACCTGAAGCTTTCTTT.

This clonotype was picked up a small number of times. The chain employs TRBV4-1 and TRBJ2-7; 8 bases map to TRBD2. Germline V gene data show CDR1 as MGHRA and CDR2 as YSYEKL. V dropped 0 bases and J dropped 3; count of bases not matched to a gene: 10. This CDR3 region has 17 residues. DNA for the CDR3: TGCGCCAGCAGCCAAGATTATCAGCGGGGGCGCCTCTACGAGCAGTACTTC. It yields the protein CASSQDYQRGRLYEQYF.

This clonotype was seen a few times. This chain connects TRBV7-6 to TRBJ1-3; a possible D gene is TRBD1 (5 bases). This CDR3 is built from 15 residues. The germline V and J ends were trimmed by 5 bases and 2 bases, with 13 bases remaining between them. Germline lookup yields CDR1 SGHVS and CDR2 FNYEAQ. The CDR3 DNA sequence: TGTGCCAGCAGCCGCTCCACAGGCCCTGGAAACACCATATATTTT. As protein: CASSRSTGPGNTIYF.

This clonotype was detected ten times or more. CDR3 region: CASSPQTGDGETQYF. The CDR3 DNA sequence: TGTGCCAGCAGCCCCCAGACAGGGGATGGCGAGACCCAGTACTTC. This chain links TRBV7-8 with TRBJ2-5, with 8 bases matching TRBD1. Germline V gene sequence: CDR1 SGHVS, CDR2 FQNEAQ. This CDR3 contains 15 residues. J lost 5 bases, V lost 5 bases, and 10 bases had no gene match. The variable domain in full, with the rest retrieved from reference TRBV7-8 and TRBJ2-5, is GAGVSQSPRYKVAKRGQDVALRCDPISGHVSLFWYQQALGQGPEFLTYFQNEAQLDKSGLPSDRFFAERPEGSVSTLKIQRTQQEDSAVYLCASSPQTGDGETQYFGPGTRLLVL.